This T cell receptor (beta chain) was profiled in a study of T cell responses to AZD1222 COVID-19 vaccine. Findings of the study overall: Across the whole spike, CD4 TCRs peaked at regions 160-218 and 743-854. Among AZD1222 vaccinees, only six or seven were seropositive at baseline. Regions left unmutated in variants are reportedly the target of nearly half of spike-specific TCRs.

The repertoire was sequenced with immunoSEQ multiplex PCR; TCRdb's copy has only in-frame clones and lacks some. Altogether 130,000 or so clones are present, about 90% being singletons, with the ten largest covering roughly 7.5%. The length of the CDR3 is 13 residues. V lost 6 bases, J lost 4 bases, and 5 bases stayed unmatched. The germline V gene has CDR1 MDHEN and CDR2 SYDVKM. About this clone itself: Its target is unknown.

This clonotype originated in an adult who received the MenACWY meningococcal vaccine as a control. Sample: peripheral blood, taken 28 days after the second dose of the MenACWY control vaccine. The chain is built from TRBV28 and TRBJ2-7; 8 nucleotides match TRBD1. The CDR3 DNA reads TGTGCCAGCAGAGGGACAGGAATTTACGAGCAGTACTTC. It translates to CASRGTGIYEQYF.